This T cell receptor beta chain was recovered during a study of blood T cell repertoires in COVID-19. The CDR3 has 14 residues. CDR1 LGHNA and CDR2 YSLEER come from the germline V gene. With V trimmed by 4 bases and J by 4 bases, 6 bases remained unmatched. Profiled with immunoSEQ multiplex PCR; TCRdb holds only in-frame clones, not every one. This sample has 200,000 to 300,000 clones, with 80% to 90% found just once. The J gene is TRBJ1-1, the V gene TRBV4-3; TRBD1 matches at 7 bases. The sequence derives from a middle-aged man who had recovered from COVID-19. The sequenced sample consisted of PBMCs or T cells enriched from blood (not recorded which). The DNA for the CDR3 is TGCGCCAGCAGCCTGACAGGGAGTGGCACTGAAGCTTTCTTT. Translating it yields CASSLTGSGTEAFF.